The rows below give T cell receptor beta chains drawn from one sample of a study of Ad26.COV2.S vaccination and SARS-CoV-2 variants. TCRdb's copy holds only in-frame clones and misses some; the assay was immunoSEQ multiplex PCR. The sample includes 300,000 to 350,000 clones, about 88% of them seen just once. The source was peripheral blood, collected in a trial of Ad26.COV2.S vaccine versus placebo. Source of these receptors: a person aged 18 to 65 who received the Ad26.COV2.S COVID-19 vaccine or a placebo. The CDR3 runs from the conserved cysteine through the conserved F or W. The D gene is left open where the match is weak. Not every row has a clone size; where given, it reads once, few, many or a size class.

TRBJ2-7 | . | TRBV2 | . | CASSVQGKGYEQYF | TGTGCCAGCAGTGTCCAGGGTAAAGGTTACGAGCAGTACTTC
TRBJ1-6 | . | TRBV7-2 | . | CASSLALGRNNSPLHF | TGTGCCAGCAGCTTAGCTCTGGGCCGGAATAATTCACCCCTCCACTTT
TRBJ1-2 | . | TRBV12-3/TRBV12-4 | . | CASSLGDGYTF | TGTGCCAGCAGTTTGGGGGATGGCTACACCTTC
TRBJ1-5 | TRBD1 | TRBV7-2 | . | CASRATGDQPQHF | TGTGCCAGCAGGGCTACAGGGGATCAGCCCCAGCATTTT
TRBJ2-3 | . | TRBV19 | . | CASSIDHRAGGRVGADTQYF | TGTGCCAGTAGTATAGATCACAGGGCCGGCGGGAGAGTTGGCGCAGATACGCAGTATTTT
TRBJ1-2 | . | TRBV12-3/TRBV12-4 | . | CASSFRPPVKGTF | TGTGCCAGCAGTTTTCGCCCACCAGTGAAGGGCACCTTC
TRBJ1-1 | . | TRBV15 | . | CATSRERPITEAFF | TGTGCCACCAGCAGGGAAAGACCGATAACTGAAGCTTTCTTT
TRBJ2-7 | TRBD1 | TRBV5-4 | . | CASTRQGPYEQYF | TGTGCCAGCACGAGACAGGGTCCCTACGAGCAGTACTTC
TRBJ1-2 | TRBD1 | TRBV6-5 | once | CASSPQGELGYTF | TGTGCCAGCAGTCCGCAGGGGGAATTGGGCTACACCTTC
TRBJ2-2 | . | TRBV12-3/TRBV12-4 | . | CASSSMGPRELFF | TGTGCCAGCAGTTCGATGGGCCCCCGGGAGCTGTTTTTT
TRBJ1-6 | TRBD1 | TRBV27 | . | CASSPRDRGNNSPLHF | TGTGCCAGCAGTCCTCGGGACAGGGGGAATAATTCACCCCTCCACTTT
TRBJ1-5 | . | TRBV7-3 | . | CASSPRPVGNQPQHF | TGTGCCAGCAGCCCACGACCAGTGGGCAATCAGCCCCAGCATTTT
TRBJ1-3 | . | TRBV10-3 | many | CAVIGTYLGGTIYF | TGTGCCGTCATCGGGACGTACCTCGGTGGCACCATATATTTT
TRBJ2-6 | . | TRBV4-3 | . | CASSQDRLWDSPGANVLTF | TGCGCCAGCAGCCAAGATCGCCTATGGGATTCTCCTGGGGCCAACGTCCTGACTTTC
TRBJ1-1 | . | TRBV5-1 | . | CASSLETGREAFF | TGCGCCAGCAGCTTGGAGACAGGACGTGAAGCTTTCTTT
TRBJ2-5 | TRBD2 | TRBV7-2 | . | CASSLVYSGGQETQYF | TGTGCCAGCAGCTTAGTATATAGCGGGGGTCAAGAGACCCAGTACTTC
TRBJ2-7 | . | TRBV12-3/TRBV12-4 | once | CASSRQGGYEQYF | TGTGCCAGCTCTCGACAGGGAGGCTACGAGCAGTACTTC
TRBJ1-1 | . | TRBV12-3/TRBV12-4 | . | CASSLGLAAEAFF | TGTGCCAGCAGTTTGGGTCTTGCCGCTGAAGCTTTCTTT
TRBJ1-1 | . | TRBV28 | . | CASRDWTRTEAFF | TGTGCCAGCAGGGACTGGACTAGGACTGAAGCTTTCTTT
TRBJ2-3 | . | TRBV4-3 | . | CASSQGGGNWNTQYF | TGCGCCAGCAGCCAAGGGGGCGGCAATTGGAATACGCAGTATTTT